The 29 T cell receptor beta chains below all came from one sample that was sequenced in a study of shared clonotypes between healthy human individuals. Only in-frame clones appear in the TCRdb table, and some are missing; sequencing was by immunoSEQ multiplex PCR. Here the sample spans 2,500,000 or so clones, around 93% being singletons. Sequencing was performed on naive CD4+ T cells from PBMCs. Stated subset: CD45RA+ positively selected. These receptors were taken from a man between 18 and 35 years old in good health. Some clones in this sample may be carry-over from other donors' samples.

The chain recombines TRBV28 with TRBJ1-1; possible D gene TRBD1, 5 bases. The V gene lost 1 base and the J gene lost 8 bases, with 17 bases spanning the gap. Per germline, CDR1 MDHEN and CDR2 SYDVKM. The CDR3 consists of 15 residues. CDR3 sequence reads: CASSLSGLQTKEAFF. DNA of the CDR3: TGTGCCAGCAGTTTATCGGGGCTCCAAACGAAAGAAGCTTTCTTT.

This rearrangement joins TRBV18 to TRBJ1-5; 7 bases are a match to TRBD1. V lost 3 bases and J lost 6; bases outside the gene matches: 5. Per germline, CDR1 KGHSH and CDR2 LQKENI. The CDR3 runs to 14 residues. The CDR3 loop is CASSPESGGQPQHF. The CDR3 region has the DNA TGTGCCAGCTCACCTGAATCAGGGGGTCAGCCCCAGCATTTT.

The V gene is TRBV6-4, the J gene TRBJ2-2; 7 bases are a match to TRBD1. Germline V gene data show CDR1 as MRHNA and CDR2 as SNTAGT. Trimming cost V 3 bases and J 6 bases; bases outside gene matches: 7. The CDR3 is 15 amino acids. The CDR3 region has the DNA TGTGCCAGCAGTGATGAGACAGGGCATCCCGGGGAGCTGTTTTTT. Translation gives CASSDETGHPGELFF.

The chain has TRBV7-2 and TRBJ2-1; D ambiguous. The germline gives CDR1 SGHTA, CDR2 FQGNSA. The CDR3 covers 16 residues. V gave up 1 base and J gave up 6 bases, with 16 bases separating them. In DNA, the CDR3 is TGTGCCAGCAGCTTAGGCTCCGACGGACGGATCAATGAGCAGTTCTTC. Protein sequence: CASSLGSDGRINEQFF.

In nucleotides, the CDR3 is TGTGCCTGGAGCCTTGGACAGGGCGGAAAACTGTTTTTT. It encodes CAWSLGQGGKLFF. The chain carries TRBV30 and TRBJ1-4; TRBD1 matches 8 bases. Trimming took 3 bases from V and 10 from J; bases not matched to a gene: 7. This CDR3 is 13 amino acids long. From germline, CDR1 is GTSNPN and CDR2 SVGIG (reference sequence).

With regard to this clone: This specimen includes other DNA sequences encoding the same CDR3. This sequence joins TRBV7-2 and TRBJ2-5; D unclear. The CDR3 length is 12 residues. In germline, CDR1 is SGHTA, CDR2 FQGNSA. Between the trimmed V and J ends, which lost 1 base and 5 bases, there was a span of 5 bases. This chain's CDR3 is CASSLVRETQYF. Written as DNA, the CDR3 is TGTGCCAGCAGCTTAGTCCGGGAGACCCAGTACTTC.

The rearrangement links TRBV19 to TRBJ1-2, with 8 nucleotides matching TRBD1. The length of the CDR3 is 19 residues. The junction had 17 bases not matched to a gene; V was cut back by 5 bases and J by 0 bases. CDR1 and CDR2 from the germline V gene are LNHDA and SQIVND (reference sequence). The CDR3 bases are TGTGCCAGTAGTGCGTTGACAGGGGTCGACTTTGGGACTAACTATGGCTACACCTTC. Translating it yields CASSALTGVDFGTNYGYTF.

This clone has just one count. CDR3 loop: CASSLVTRGDTEAFF. In nucleotides, the CDR3 is TGTGCCAGCAGCTTAGTCACCCGGGGGGACACTGAAGCTTTCTTT. The rearrangement joins TRBV11-2 to TRBJ1-1, with TRBD1 as a possible D gene (5 bases). The CDR3 has 15 residues. Trimming pared 1 base from V and 3 bases from J, leaving 12 bases between. Germline assignment: CDR1 SGHAT and CDR2 FQNNGV.

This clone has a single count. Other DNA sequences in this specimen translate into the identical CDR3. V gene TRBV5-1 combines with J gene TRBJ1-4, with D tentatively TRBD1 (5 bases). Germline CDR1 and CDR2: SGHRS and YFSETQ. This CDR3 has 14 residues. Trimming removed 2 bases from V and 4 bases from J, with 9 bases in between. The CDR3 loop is CASSFGTGNEKLFF. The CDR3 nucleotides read TGCGCCAGCAGCTTCGGGACCGGTAATGAAAAACTGTTTTTT.

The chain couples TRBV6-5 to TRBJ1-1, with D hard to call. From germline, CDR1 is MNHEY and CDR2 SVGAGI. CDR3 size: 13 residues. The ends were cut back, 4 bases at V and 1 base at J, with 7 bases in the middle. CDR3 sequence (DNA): TGTGCCAGCAGTTTTGGGGAGAACACTGAAGCTTTCTTT. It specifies CASSFGENTEAFF.

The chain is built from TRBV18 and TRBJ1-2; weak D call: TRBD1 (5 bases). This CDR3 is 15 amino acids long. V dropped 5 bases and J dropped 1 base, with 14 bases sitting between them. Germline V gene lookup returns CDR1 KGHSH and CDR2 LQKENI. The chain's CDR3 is CASSSAGTDNYGYTF. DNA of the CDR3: TGTGCCAGCTCATCGGCCGGGACGGATAACTATGGCTACACCTTC.

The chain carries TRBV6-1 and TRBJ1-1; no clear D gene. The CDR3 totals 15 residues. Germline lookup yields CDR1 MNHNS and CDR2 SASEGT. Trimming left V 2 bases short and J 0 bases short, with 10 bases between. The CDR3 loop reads CASSESHSLNTEAFF. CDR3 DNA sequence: TGTGCCAGCAGTGAATCCCACAGCTTGAACACTGAAGCTTTCTTT.

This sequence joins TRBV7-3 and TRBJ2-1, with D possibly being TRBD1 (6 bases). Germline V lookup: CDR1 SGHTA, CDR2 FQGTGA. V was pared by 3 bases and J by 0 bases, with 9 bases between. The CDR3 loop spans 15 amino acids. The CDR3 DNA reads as TGTGCCAGCAGCTTCGGGACAATCTCCTACAATGAGCAGTTCTTC. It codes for CASSFGTISYNEQFF.

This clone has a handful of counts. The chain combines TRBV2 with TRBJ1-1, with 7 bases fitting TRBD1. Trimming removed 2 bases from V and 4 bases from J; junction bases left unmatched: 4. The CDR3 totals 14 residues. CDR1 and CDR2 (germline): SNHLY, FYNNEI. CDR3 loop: CASSETGAGTEAFF. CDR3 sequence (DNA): TGTGCCAGCAGTGAAACAGGGGCGGGCACTGAAGCTTTCTTT.

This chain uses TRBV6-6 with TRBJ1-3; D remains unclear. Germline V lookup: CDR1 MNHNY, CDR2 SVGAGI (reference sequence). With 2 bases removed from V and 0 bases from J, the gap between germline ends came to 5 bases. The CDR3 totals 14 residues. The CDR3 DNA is TGTGCCAGCAGTTACGAGGTCTCTGGAAACACCATATATTTT. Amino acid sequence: CASSYEVSGNTIYF.

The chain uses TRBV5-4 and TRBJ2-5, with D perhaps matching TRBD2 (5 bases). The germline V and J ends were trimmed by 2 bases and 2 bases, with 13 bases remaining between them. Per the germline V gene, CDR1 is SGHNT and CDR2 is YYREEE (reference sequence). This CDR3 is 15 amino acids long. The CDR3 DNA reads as TGTGCCAGCAGCTTTGGAGGCGGTCTGCAAGAGACCCAGTACTTC. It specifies CASSFGGGLQETQYF.

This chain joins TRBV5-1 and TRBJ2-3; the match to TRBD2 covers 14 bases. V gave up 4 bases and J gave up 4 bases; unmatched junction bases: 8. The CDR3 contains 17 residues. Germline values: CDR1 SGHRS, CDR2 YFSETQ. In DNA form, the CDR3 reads TGCGCCAGCAGCCTAGGGACTAGCGGGAGTTATGCAGATACGCAGTATTTT. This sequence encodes CASSLGTSGSYADTQYF. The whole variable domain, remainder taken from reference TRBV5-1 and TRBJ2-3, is KAGVTQTPRYLIKTRGQQVTLSCSPISGHRSVSWYQQTPGQGLQFLFEYFSETQRNKGNFPGRFSGRQFSNSRSEMNVSTLELGDSALYLCASSLGTSGSYADTQYFGPGTRLTVL.

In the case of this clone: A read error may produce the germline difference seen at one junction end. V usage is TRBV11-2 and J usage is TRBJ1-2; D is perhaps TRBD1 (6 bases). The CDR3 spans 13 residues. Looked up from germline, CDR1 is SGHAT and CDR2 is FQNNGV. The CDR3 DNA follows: TGTGCCAGCAGCGTAGACAGGAACGGGGGCTACACCTTC. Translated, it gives CASSVDRNGGYTF.

The CDR3 sequence is CASSLSGRSEKLFF. The CDR3 coding sequence is TGTGCCAGCAGCTTAAGTGGACGGTCTGAAAAACTGTTTTTT. The J gene is TRBJ1-4, the V gene TRBV7-2; D unresolved. Trimming pared 2 bases from V and 7 bases from J, leaving 11 bases between. The germline CDR1 and CDR2 sequences are SGHTA and FQGNSA. This CDR3 is built from 14 residues.

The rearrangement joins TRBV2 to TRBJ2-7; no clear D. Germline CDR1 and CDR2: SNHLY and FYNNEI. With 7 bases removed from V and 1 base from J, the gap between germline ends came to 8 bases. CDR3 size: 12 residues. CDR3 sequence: CASTLGSYEQYF. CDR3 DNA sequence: TGTGCCAGCACCCTGGGGTCCTACGAGCAGTACTTC.

CDR3 nucleotides: TGTGCCAGCAGTGACGTGGGAGTACGCACAGATACGCAGTATTTT. Translation: CASSDVGVRTDTQYF. The rearrangement links TRBV6-1 to TRBJ2-3; D is possibly TRBD2 (5 bases). This CDR3 comprises 15 residues. CDR1 and CDR2 from the germline V gene are MNHNS and SASEGT. V was pared by 3 bases and J by 1 base, with 11 bases between.

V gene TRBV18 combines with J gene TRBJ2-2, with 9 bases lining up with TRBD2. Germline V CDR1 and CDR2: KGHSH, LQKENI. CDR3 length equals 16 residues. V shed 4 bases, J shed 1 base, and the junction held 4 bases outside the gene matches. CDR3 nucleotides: TGTGCCAGCTCACGCGGACTAGCGATGAACACCGGGGAGCTGTTTTTT. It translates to CASSRGLAMNTGELFF.

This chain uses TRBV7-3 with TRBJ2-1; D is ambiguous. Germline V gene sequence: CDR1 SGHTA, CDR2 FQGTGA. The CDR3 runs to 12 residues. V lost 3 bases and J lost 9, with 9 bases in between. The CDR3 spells CASSFGFSEQFF. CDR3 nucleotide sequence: TGTGCCAGCAGCTTCGGTTTCAGTGAGCAGTTCTTC.

The CDR3 DNA sequence: TGTGCCAGCAGTTACCTATCGGGAGGGACCCACGAGCAGTACTTC. This sequence encodes CASSYLSGGTHEQYF. V usage is TRBV6-5 and J usage is TRBJ2-7; 8 bases align to TRBD2. CDR1 is MNHEY, CDR2 SVGAGI, per germline. Losses at the gene ends were 2 bases for V and 5 bases for J; bases not matched to a gene: 8. CDR3 length: 15 residues.

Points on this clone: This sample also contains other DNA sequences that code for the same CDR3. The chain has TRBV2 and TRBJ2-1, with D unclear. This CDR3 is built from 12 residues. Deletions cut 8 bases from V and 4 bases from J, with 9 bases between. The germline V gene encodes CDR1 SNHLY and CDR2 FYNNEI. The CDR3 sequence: CASSGLYNEQFF. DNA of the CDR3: TGTGCCAGCTCCGGATTATACAATGAGCAGTTCTTC.

CDR3 region: CASSQEGGTGYGYTF. The CDR3 DNA follows: TGTGCCAGCAGCCAAGAAGGTGGGACAGGGTATGGCTACACCTTC. The chain uses TRBV4-2 and TRBJ1-2, with 9 bases fitting TRBD1. There are 15 residues in the CDR3. V was clipped by 0 bases and J by 5 bases; unmatched bases: 4. Germline CDR1 and CDR2: LGHNA and YNFKEQ.

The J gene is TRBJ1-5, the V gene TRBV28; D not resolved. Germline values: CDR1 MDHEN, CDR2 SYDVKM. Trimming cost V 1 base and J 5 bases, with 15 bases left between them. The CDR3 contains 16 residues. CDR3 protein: CASSLSPGLGYQPQHF. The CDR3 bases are TGTGCCAGCAGTTTATCCCCCGGTCTGGGATATCAGCCCCAGCATTTT.

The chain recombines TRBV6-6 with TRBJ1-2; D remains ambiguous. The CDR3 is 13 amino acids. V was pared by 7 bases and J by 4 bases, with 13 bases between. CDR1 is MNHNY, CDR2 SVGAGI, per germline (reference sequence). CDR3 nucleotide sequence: TGTGCCAGCACCGGGAGCTTATCCTATGGCTACACCTTC. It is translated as CASTGSLSYGYTF.

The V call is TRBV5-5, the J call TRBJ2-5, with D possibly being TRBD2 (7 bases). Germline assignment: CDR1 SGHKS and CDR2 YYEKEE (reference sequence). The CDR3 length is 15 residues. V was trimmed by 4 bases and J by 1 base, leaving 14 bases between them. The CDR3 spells CASSNTRGAQETQYF. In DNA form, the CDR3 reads TGTGCCAGCAGCAACACCCGGGGGGCCCAAGAGACCCAGTACTTC.